This T cell receptor beta chain was obtained from a study of T cells in localized non-small cell lung cancer. The CDR3 consists of 12 residues. The V and J ends lost 2 bases and 10 bases respectively, with 12 bases between them. The V gene's germline CDR1 is SGDLS and CDR2 YYNGEE. Study-wide results and caveats: Among the top 100 tumor clones, a median about 60 appeared in adjacent lung.

This clone has only a few counts. Its antigen is unknown. Libraries were prepared by immunoSEQ multiplex PCR; TCRdb keeps only in-frame clonotypes and omits some of them. Of tens of thousands of clones listed, approximately 86% are singletons. This receptor was obtained from a man aged 35 to 70 with stage I squamous cell lung carcinoma. Specimen: peripheral blood, collected before any cancer treatment. The chain recombines TRBV9 with TRBJ1-1; weak D call: TRBD1 (5 bases). CDR3 DNA: TGTGCCAGCAGCGTGGGGGTTGACGGAGCTTTCTTT. It codes for CASSVGVDGAFF.